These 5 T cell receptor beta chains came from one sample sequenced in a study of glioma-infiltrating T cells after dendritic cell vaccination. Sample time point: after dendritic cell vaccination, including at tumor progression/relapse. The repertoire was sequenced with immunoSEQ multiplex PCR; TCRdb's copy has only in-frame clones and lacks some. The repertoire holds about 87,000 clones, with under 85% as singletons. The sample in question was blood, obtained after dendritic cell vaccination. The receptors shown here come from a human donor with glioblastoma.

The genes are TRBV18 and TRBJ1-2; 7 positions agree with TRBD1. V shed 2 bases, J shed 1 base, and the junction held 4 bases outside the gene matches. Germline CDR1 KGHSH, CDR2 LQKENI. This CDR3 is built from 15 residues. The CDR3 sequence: CASSPYQGVNYGYTF. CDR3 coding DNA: TGTGCCAGCTCACCATATCAGGGGGTTAACTATGGCTACACCTTC.

CDR3: CATKTTGQLFQPQHF. For the CDR3, the DNA is TGTGCCACCAAAACGACAGGACAGCTTTTTCAGCCCCAGCATTTT. This chain joins TRBV15 and TRBJ1-5, with a tentative D call TRBD1 (6 bases). Germline V CDR1 and CDR2: LNHNV, YYDKDF (reference sequence). V was pared by 7 bases and J by 6 bases, with 19 bases between. The CDR3 extends over 15 amino acids.

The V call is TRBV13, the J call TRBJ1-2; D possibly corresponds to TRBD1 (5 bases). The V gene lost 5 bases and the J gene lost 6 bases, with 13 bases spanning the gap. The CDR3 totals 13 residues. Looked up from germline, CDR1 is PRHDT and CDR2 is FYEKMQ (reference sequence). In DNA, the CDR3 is TGTGCCAGCAGCCGACCAGGGTTGAATGGCTACACCTTC. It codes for CASSRPGLNGYTF.

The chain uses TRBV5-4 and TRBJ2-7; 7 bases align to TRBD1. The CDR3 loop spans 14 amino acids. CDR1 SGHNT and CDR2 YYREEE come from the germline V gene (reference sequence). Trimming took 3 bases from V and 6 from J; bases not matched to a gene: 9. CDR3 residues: CASSSTGVSSEQYF. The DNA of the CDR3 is TGTGCCAGCAGCTCCACAGGGGTTTCAAGCGAGCAGTACTTC.

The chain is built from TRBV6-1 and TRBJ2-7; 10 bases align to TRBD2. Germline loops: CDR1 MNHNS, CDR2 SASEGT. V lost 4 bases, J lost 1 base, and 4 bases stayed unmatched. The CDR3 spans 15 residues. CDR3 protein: CASSVTSGASYEQYF. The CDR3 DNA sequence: TGTGCCAGCAGTGTTACTAGCGGGGCGTCCTACGAGCAGTACTTC.